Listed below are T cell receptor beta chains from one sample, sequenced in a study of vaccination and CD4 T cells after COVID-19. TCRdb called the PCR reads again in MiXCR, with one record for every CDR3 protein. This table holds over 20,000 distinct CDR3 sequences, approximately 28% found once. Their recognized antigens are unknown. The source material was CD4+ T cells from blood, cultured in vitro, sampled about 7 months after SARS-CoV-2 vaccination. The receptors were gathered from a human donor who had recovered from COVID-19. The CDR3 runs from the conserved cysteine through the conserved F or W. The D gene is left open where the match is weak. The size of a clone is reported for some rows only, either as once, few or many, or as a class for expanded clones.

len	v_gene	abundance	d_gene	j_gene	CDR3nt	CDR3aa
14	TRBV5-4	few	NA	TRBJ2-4	TGTGCCAGCAGCTTGAGGGGGGCCAAAAACATTCAGTACTTC	CASSLRGAKNIQYF
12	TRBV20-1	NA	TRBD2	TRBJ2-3	TGCAGTGCTAGCGGGAGGCCAGATACGCAGTATTTT	CSASGRPDTQYF
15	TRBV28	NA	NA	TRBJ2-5	TGTGCCAGTAAAACCGGGCCCCCCTCCCAAGAGACCCAGTACTTC	CASKTGPPSQETQYF
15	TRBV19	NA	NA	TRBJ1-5	TGTGCCAGTAGCTTAACCCGGGACGGACAGTGGCCCCAGCATTTT	CASSLTRDGQWPQHF
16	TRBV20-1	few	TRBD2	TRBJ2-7	TGCAGTGCTAGAGGACTAGCGGGAGGGGATAGCTACGAGCAGTACTTC	CSARGLAGGDSYEQYF
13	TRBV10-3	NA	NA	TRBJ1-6	TGTGCCACCGGGGAACAGGATAATTCACCCCTCCACTTT	CATGEQDNSPLHF
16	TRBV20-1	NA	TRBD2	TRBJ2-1	TGCAGTGCAGTGGACTCGACTAGCGGCCTCTACAATGAGCAGTTCTTC	CSAVDSTSGLYNEQFF
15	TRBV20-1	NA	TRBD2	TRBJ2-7	TGCAGTGCTCCAGTCGGGACTAGCGGGAGCTACGAGCAGTACTTC	CSAPVGTSGSYEQYF
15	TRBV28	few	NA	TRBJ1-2	TGTGCCAGCAGGCCCCCGGGGCCGGAGGCACATGGCTACACCTTC	CASRPPGPEAHGYTF
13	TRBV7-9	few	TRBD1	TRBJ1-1	TGTGCCAGCAGCGTACAGGGGGCCTACGAAGCTTTCTTT	CASSVQGAYEAFF
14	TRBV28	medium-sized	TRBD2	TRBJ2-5	TGTGCCAGCAGTACCCCGGGACTAGACGAGACCCAGTACTTC	CASSTPGLDETQYF
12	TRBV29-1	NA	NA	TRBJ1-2	TGCAGCGTTGTTCCGCCGAGTGATGGCTACACCTTC	CSVVPPSDGYTF
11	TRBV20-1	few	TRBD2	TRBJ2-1	TGCAGAAGCGGGAACAACAATGAGCAGTTCTTC	CRSGNNNEQFF
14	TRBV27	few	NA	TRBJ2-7	TGTGCCAGCAGTCCCCGGACGGAATCCTACGAGCAGTACTTC	CASSPRTESYEQYF
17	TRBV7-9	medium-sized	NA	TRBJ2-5	TGTGCCAGCCTTCCCGGTTTAGGCTTCGGACTCCAAGAGACCCAGTACTTC	CASLPGLGFGLQETQYF
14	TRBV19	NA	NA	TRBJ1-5	TGTGCCAGTAAAGGCGGGGTTGGAGATCAGCCCCAGCATTTT	CASKGGVGDQPQHF
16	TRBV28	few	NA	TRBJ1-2	TGTGCCAGCAGTTCCATAGACAGGCCCAAGCACTATGGCTACACCTTC	CASSSIDRPKHYGYTF
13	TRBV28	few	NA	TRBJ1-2	TGTGCCAGCAGTTTCGAGGGGACCTTTGGCTACACCTTC	CASSFEGTFGYTF
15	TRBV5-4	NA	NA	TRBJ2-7	TGTGCCAGCAGCTTGGGACAGGATAGCTCCTACGAGCAGTACTTC	CASSLGQDSSYEQYF
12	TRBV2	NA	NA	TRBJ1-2	TGTGCCAGCAGTGACAGGAACTATGGCTACACCTTC	CASSDRNYGYTF
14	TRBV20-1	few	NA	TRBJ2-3	TGCAGTGCTAGAGAGTCCCACGCAGCAGATACGCAGTATTTT	CSARESHAADTQYF
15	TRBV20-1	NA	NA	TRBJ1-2	TGCAGTGCTAGTGATAGGAAGCAGGGGTTCCATGGCTACACCTTC	CSASDRKQGFHGYTF
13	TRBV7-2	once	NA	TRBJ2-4	TGTGCCAGCAGCTTAGCTTGGCAAAACATTCAGTACTTC	CASSLAWQNIQYF
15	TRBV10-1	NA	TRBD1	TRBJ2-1	TGCGCCAGCTCCCCCGCGGGACAGGGAAACAATGAGCAGTTCTTC	CASSPAGQGNNEQFF
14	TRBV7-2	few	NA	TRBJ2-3	TGTGCCAGCAGCCAACAACAGGGTATGGATACGCAGTATTTT	CASSQQQGMDTQYF
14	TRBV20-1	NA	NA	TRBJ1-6	TGCAGTGCTAGTTTTACTAAATCGGGTTCACCCCTCCACTTT	CSASFTKSGSPLHF
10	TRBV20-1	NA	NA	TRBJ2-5	TGCAGTGCTAAGCAAGAGACCCAGTACTTC	CSAKQETQYF
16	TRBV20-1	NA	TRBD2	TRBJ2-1	TGCAGTGCTAGACCCCCGACTAGCGGGACCTACAATGAGCAGTTCTTC	CSARPPTSGTYNEQFF
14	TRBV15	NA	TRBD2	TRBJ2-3	TGTGCCACCAGCAGAGCACTAGCGGTTAGTACGCAGTATTTT	CATSRALAVSTQYF
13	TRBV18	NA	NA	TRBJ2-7	TGTGCCAGCTCACCAGACAGATCGGGCGAGCAGTACTTC	CASSPDRSGEQYF
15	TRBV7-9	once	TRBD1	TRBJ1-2	TGTGCCAGCAGCTCGACAGGGTTTATGTTGGATGGCTACACCTTC	CASSSTGFMLDGYTF
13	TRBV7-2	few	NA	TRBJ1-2	TGTGCCAGCAGCTTACACGGGGGCGGCGGCTACACCTTC	CASSLHGGGGYTF
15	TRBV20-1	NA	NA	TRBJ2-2	TGCAGTGCTAGGGGCAGGTTCGCGAACACCGGGGAGCTGTTTTTT	CSARGRFANTGELFF
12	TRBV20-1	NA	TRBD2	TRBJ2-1	TGCTTGGGGGCTAGCGGGAGCCATGAGCAGTTCTTC	CLGASGSHEQFF
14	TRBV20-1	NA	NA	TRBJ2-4	TGCAGTGCACGTCCCGGCTACGCCAAAAACATTCAGTACTTC	CSARPGYAKNIQYF
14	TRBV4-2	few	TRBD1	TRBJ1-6	TGTGCCAGCAGCCAAGATCCGACAGGGACCCCCCTCCACTTT	CASSQDPTGTPLHF
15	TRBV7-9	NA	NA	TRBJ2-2	TGTGCCAGCAGCTATATAACAGCGAACACCGGGGAGCTGTTTTTT	CASSYITANTGELFF
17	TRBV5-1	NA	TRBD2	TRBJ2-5	TGCGCCAGCAGCTTGGAGGCTAGCGGGAGTGGTATAAAGACCCAGTACTTC	CASSLEASGSGIKTQYF
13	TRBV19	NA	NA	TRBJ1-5	TGTGCCAGTAGCCAAGAGGTCCTAGGGCCCCAGCATTTT	CASSQEVLGPQHF
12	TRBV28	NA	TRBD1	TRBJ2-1	TGTGCCAGCAGGACAGGGGGTGTTGAGCAGTTCTTC	CASRTGGVEQFF
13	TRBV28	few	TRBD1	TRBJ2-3	TGTGCCAGCAGACAGGGGGCCACAGATACGCAGTATTTT	CASRQGATDTQYF
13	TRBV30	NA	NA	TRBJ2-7	TGTGCCTGGAGCGGGCAGGTCTCCTACGAGCAGTACTTC	CAWSGQVSYEQYF
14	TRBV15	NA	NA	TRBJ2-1	TGTGCCACCAGCAGAGTACCTAGCCTGGATGAGCAGTTCTTC	CATSRVPSLDEQFF
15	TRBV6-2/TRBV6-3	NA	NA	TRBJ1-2	TGTGCCAGCAGTTACGGGGGACAAGGAAACTATGGCTACACCTTC	CASSYGGQGNYGYTF
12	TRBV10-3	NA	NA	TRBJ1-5	TGTGCCATCGGACAGTTCAATCAGCCCCAGCATTTT	CAIGQFNQPQHF
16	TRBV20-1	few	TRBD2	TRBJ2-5	TGCAGTGCTAGAGGAGGGGGGCGGGGGACTAGTGAGACCCAGTACTTC	CSARGGGRGTSETQYF
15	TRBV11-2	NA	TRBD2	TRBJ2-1	TGTGCCAGCAGCTTCCAAGGACTAGCGGACAATGAGCAGTTCTTC	CASSFQGLADNEQFF
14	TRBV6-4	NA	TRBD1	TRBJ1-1	TGTGCCAGCAGTGTAACAGGGGGTGGCACTGAAGCTTTCTTT	CASSVTGGGTEAFF
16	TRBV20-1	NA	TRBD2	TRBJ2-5	TGCAGTGCTAGAGATACCGGGGGGACCCGGGACGAGACCCAGTACTTC	CSARDTGGTRDETQYF
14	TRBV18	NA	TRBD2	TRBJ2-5	TGTGCCAGCTCACGGCGGGAGGAATTTGAGACCCAGTACTTC	CASSRREEFETQYF
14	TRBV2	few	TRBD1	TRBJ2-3	TGTGCGGATCGTGGGGGACAGGTAACAGATACGCAGTATTTT	CADRGGQVTDTQYF
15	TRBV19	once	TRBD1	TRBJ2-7	TGTGCCAGTAGTACCAGCGGACAGGGGAAGTACGAGCAGTACTTC	CASSTSGQGKYEQYF
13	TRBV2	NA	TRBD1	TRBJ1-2	TGTGCCAGCAGTGTGGGACAGAACTATGGCTACACCTTC	CASSVGQNYGYTF